This TCR beta chain comes out of a study of cytomegalovirus exposure and HLA in healthy donors. 13 Jbeta primers and 60 Vbeta primers were used for the PCR. Profiling relied on immunoSEQ multiplex PCR, and the TCRdb table lists in-frame clones only, not all of them. The sample shows around 200,000 clones, around four fifths of them seen only once. Germline CDR1 reads SGHAT; CDR2 reads FQNNGV. The V end was cut by 5 bases, the J end by 4 bases, with 16 bases between. The CDR3 is made up of 15 amino acids. The study, taken as a whole, reports: Some V segments could not be told apart, so they were left out, TRBV6-2 and TRBV6-3 among them.

Comments on this clone: The antigen remains undetermined.

The sample taken for sequencing was PBMCs. The source is a woman aged 40 to 50 in good health and CMV-seronegative. The rearrangement joins TRBV11-2 to TRBJ2-3, with D perhaps matching TRBD2 (6 bases). The CDR3 loop is CASSPLSGVSDTQYF. The CDR3 nucleotides read TGTGCCAGCAGCCCCCTATCGGGAGTTTCAGATACGCAGTATTTT.